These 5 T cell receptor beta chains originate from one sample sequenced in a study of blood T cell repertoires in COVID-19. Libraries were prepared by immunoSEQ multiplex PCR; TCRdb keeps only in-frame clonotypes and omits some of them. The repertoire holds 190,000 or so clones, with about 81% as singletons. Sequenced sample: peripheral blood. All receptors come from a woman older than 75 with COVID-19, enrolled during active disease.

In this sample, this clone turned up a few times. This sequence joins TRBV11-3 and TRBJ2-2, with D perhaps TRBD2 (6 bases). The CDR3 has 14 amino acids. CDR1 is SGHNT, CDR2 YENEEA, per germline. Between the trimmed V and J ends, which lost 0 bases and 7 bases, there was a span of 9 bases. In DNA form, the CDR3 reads TGTGCCAGCAGCTTAGATCCGGGACTCGGGGAGCTGTTTTTT. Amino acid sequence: CASSLDPGLGELFF.

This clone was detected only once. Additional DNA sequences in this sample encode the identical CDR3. CDR3 loop: CASSPRQGTYEQYF. For the CDR3, the DNA is TGTGCCAGCTCACCCCGACAGGGGACCTACGAGCAGTACTTC. The J gene is TRBJ2-7, the V gene TRBV18; 8 bases fit TRBD1. This CDR3 is built from 14 residues. Losses at the gene ends were 3 bases for V and 2 bases for J; bases not matched to a gene: 3. Per the germline V gene, CDR1 is KGHSH and CDR2 is LQKENI.

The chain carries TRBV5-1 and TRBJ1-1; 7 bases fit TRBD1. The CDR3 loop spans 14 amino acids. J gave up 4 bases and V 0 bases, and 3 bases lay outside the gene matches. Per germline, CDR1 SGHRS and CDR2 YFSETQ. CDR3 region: CASSLAQGVTEAFF. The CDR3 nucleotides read TGCGCCAGCAGCTTGGCCCAGGGGGTCACTGAAGCTTTCTTT.

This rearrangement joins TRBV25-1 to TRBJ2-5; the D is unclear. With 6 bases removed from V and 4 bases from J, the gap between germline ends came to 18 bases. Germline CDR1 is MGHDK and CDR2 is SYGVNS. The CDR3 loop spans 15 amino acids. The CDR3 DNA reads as TGTGCCAGCAGCCTCGCTGGGCACCCCTTAGAGACCCAGTACTTC. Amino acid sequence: CASSLAGHPLETQYF.

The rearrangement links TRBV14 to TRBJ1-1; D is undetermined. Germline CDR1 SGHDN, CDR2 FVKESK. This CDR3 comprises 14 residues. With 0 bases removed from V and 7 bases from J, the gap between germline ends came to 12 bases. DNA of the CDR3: TGTGCCAGCAGCCAAGATACGTGGTACAGTGAAGCTTTCTTT. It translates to CASSQDTWYSEAFF.